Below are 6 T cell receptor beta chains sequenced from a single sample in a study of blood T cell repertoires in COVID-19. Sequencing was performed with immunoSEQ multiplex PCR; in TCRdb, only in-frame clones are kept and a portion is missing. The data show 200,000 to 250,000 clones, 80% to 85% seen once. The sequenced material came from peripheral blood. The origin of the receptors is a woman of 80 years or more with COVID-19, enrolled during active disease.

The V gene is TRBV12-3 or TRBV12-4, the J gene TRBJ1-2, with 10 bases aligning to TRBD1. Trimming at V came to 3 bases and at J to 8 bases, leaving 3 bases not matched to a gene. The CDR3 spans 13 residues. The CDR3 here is CASSFGTGAGYTF. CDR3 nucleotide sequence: TGTGCCAGCAGTTTTGGGACAGGGGCCGGCTACACCTTC.

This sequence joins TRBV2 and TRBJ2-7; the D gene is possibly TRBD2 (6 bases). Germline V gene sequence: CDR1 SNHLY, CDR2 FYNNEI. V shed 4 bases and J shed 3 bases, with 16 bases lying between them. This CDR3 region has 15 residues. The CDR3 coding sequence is TGTGCCAGCAGTGCTTCCTATCTAGCGATCTACGAGCAGTACTTC. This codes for CASSASYLAIYEQYF.

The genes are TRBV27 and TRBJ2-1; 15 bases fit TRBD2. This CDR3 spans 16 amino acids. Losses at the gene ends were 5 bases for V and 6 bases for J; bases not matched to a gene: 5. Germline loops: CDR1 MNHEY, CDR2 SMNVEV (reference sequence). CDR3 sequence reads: CASSPRTSGRANEQFF. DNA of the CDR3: TGTGCCAGCAGTCCCCGGACTAGCGGGAGGGCCAATGAGCAGTTCTTC.

CDR3 DNA sequence: TGTGCCAGCGGTTACCGGGACAGAGGCCCCACTGAAGCTTTCTTT. Protein product: CASGYRDRGPTEAFF. The rearrangement joins TRBV5-6 to TRBJ1-1, with 7 bases aligning to TRBD1. Germline CDR1 is SGHDT and CDR2 is YYEEEE. Trimming took 7 bases from V and 4 from J; bases not matched to a gene: 13. The CDR3 has 15 residues.

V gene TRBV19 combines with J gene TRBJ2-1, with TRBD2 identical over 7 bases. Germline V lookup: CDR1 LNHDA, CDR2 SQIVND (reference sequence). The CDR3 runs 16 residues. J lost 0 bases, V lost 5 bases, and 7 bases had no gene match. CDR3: CASSRGVAASYNEQFF. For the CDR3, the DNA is TGTGCCAGTAGTCGGGGGGTAGCGGCCTCCTACAATGAGCAGTTCTTC.

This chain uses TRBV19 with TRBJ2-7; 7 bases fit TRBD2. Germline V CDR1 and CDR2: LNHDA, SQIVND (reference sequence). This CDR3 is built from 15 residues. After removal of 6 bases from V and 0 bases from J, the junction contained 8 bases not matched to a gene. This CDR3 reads CASRKAGLSSYEQYF. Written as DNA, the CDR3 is TGTGCCAGTAGAAAAGCGGGATTGAGCTCCTACGAGCAGTACTTC.